Shown below are 9 T cell receptor beta chains from a single sample sequenced in a study of OX40 agonist ivuxolimab in advanced cancers. Only in-frame clones appear in the TCRdb table, and some are missing; sequencing was by immunoSEQ multiplex PCR. The repertoire includes some 77,000 clones, 85% to 95% of them detected once, and less than 0.35% sits in the top ten. Material: CD4+ or CD8+ T cells sorted from blood, obtained in a trial of the OX40 agonist ivuxolimab. The receptors stem from an adult with an advanced solid tumor such as melanoma, head and neck, liver or kidney cancer.

The chain combines TRBV29-1 with TRBJ1-1, with D hard to call. Germline CDR1 and CDR2: SQVTM and ANQGSEA. The CDR3 length is 13 residues. CDR3 loop: CTTAGEENTEAFF. In nucleotides, the CDR3 is TGCACAACCGCCGGGGAGGAGAACACTGAAGCTTTCTTT.

The rearrangement uses TRBV18 and TRBJ2-5; 12 bases are a match to TRBD1. The CDR3 runs to 16 residues. Trimming removed 5 bases from V and 2 bases from J; junction bases left unmatched: 6. Germline CDR1 and CDR2: KGHSH and LQKENI. CDR3 bases: TGTGCCAGCTCAAAGGGACAGGGGGCCTCTCAAGAGACCCAGTACTTC. Translation: CASSKGQGASQETQYF. The whole variable domain, filled in from reference TRBV18 and TRBJ2-5, reads NAGVMQNPRHLVRRRGQEARLRCSPMKGHSHVYWYRQLPEEGLKFMVYLQKENIIDESGMPKERFSAEFPKEGPSILRIQQVVRGDSAAYFCASSKGQGASQETQYFGPGTRLLVL.

The V call is TRBV5-8, the J call TRBJ2-2; a weak D match, TRBD1 (6 bases). Germline V gene data show CDR1 as SGHTS and CDR2 as YDEGEE. Trimming pared 0 bases from V and 5 bases from J, leaving 11 bases between. There are 15 residues in the CDR3. For the CDR3, the DNA is TGTGCCAGCAGCTTGGTACAGGGCGGGACCGGGGAGCTGTTTTTT. This translates into CASSLVQGGTGELFF.

The chain has TRBV19 and TRBJ1-3, with D perhaps matching TRBD1 (5 bases). This CDR3 comprises 14 residues. V lost 9 bases and J lost 2, with 14 bases in between. The germline CDR1 and CDR2 sequences are LNHDA and SQIVND (reference sequence). The DNA for the CDR3 is TGTGCCAGCCGACGGGGACTGACTGGAAACACCATATATTTT. Translated, it gives CASRRGLTGNTIYF.

V is TRBV7-9 and J is TRBJ2-2, with D uncertain. Germline CDR1 reads SEHNR; CDR2 reads FQNEAQ (reference sequence). This CDR3 is 12 amino acids long. Trimming removed 5 bases at V and 5 bases at J, with 6 bases between. The CDR3 spells CASSIQTGELFF. In DNA form, the CDR3 reads TGTGCCAGCAGCATACAAACCGGGGAGCTGTTTTTT. Variable domain in full (rest from reference TRBV7-9 and TRBJ2-2): DTGVSQNPRHKITKRGQNVTFRCDPISEHNRLYWYRQTLGQGPEFLTYFQNEAQLEKSRLLSDRFSAERPKGSFSTLEIQRTEQGDSAMYLCASSIQTGELFFGEGSRLTVL.

V and J are TRBV5-1 and TRBJ1-4, with D hard to call. The length of the CDR3 is 13 residues. Germline lookup yields CDR1 SGHRS and CDR2 YFSETQ. Trimming removed 2 bases from V and 4 bases from J, with 6 bases in between. The CDR3 DNA sequence: TGCGCCAGCAGCTTACAGCTTAATGAAAAACTGTTTTTT. Its protein product is CASSLQLNEKLFF.

The DNA of the CDR3 is TGTGCCAGCAGTCCTCACAGCGGTAGCGGGGGACCGGGGCAGTTCTTC. This sequence encodes CASSPHSGSGGPGQFF. The gene calls are TRBV28 and TRBJ2-1, with TRBD2 identical over 9 bases. Per germline, CDR1 MDHEN and CDR2 SYDVKM. J gave up 12 bases and V 5 bases, and 17 bases lay outside the gene matches. The CDR3 runs 16 residues.

In the case of this clone: Other DNA sequences within the sample encode an identical CDR3. V usage is TRBV27 and J usage is TRBJ1-5; D ambiguous. The V end lost 0 bases, the J end lost 4 bases, and 4 bases lay between the germline ends. This CDR3 region has 13 residues. Germline CDR1 reads MNHEY; CDR2 reads SMNVEV (reference sequence). The CDR3 here is CASSLSGNQPQHF. The DNA of the CDR3 is TGTGCCAGCAGTTTATCCGGGAATCAGCCCCAGCATTTT.

V usage is TRBV5-1 and J usage is TRBJ2-7; perhaps TRBD1 as D (5 bases). Germline CDR1 and CDR2: SGHRS and YFSETQ. With 3 bases removed from V and 3 bases from J, the gap between germline ends came to 13 bases. This CDR3 contains 14 residues. This chain's CDR3 is CASSSVTANYEQYF. CDR3 nucleotide sequence: TGCGCCAGCAGCTCCGTGACAGCGAACTACGAGCAGTACTTC.